The TCR beta chain described here comes from a study of T-cell reconstitution after alpha-beta-depleted transplantation in children. Using unique molecular identifiers, the investigators prepared the TCRbeta library. TCRdb processed the PCR reads anew with MiXCR; each CDR3 protein has one entry. The data hold about a million distinct CDR3 sequences, with less than 30% observed a single time. Points from the study as a whole: T cells produced anew were the main source of T-cell counts and diversity one year after transplant. About two months after transplant, alpha-beta T cells reportedly came from several hundred expanded graft clones. Surviving recipient T cells and thymic progenitors produced the high day-60 TCRbeta diversity seen in some patients.

This CDR3 spans 14 amino acids. Per germline, CDR1 SGHDT and CDR2 YYEEEE. After removal of 4 bases from V and 6 bases from J, the junction contained 6 bases not matched to a gene. This clonotype was detected only a few times. Its antigen is undetermined. This chain links TRBV5-6 with TRBJ2-5, with 10 nucleotides matching TRBD1. The sequencing used PBMCs, mostly from graft donor cells, collected 360 days after TCRalphabeta/CD19-depleted stem cell transplant. The sequence was collected from a boy under three years old who had a stem cell transplant for SCID, so the T cells may come from the graft donor. CDR3 DNA sequence: TGTGCCAGCAGCAATCGGGACAGGGGAAAGACCCAGTACTTC. This encodes CASSNRDRGKTQYF.